This TCR beta chain was captured by sequencing in a study of cytomegalovirus exposure and HLA in healthy donors. On the study more broadly: Tens of millions of unique TCRs, all from HLA-typed donors, were included in an early release of the data. Study results and caveats: Donor immune exposure was known only as CMV serostatus. Confirmation in vitro established that a few CMV-associated chains were specific for CMV antigens.

Trimming took 2 bases from V and 6 from J; bases not matched to a gene: 8. Germline V CDR1 and CDR2: LNHDA, SQIVND (reference sequence). The length of the CDR3 is 16 residues. This clone has just a few counts. What it binds is not known. With 60 Vbeta and 13 Jbeta primers, the PCR was carried out. The data were produced by immunoSEQ multiplex PCR, yet TCRdb's version contains in-frame clones alone and is incomplete. The repertoire holds 100,000 to 150,000 clones, with about 76% as singletons. The origin of this receptor is an older woman in good health and CMV-seropositive. The sample taken for sequencing was PBMCs. The chain is built from TRBV19 and TRBJ1-5; 9 nucleotides agree with TRBD1. The DNA for the CDR3 is TGTGCCAGTAGTATAACCGCGGGACAGGGCGCTCAGCCCCAGCATTTT. It yields the protein CASSITAGQGAQPQHF. Complete variable domain (other parts from reference TRBV19 and TRBJ1-5): DGGITQSPKYLFRKEGQNVTLSCEQNLNHDAMYWYRQDPGQGLRLIYYSQIVNDFQKGDIAEGYSVSREKKESFPLTVTSAQKNPTAFYLCASSITAGQGAQPQHFGDGTRLSIL.